These 19 T cell receptor beta chains originate from one sample sequenced in a study of blood T cells in healthy people across ages. For the second PCR, which ran for roughly 7 to 11 cycles, a sample-barcoded 5' primer and a J-beta primer mix were used. TCRdb called the 5' RACE reads again in MiXCR, with one record for every CDR3 protein. This table holds roughly 800,000 distinct CDR3 sequences, 58% found once. Sequences were obtained from blood. These receptors were obtained from a man aged 25-45 years in good health.

The sample holds many counts of this clonotype. The J gene is TRBJ2-7, the V gene TRBV29-1, with TRBD1 identical over 7 bases. Germline CDR1 reads SQVTM; CDR2 reads ANQGSEA. V dropped 6 bases and J dropped 6; count of bases not matched to a gene: 8. The CDR3 runs 12 residues. Written as DNA, the CDR3 is TGCAGCGTGACAGGGAGAGAGGGCGAGCAGTACTTC. Translation gives CSVTGREGEQYF.

This chain joins TRBV10-1 and TRBJ2-5, with D maybe TRBD2 (5 bases). Germline V gene lookup returns CDR1 WNHNN and CDR2 SYGVQD (reference sequence). Trimming removed 2 bases at V and 11 bases at J, with 15 bases between. The CDR3 spans 13 residues. CDR3 in DNA: TGCGCCAGCAGTGAGACGGTTCCAGGCGGGCAGTACTTC. The encoded protein is CASSETVPGGQYF.

This clonotype was counted a few times. The V call is TRBV20-1, the J call TRBJ2-1; 14 bases map to TRBD2. The germline CDR1 and CDR2 sequences are DFQATT and SNEGSKA (reference sequence). The CDR3 is 13 amino acids. The trim removed 7 bases at V and 9 bases at J, leaving 5 bases unmatched. The CDR3: CSEGLAGVGEQFF. The CDR3 DNA follows: TGCAGTGAGGGACTAGCGGGAGTTGGTGAGCAGTTCTTC.

This clonotype was counted ten times or more. V is TRBV6-2 or TRBV6-3 and J is TRBJ2-7, with a possible D match to TRBD2 (7 bases). With 7 bases removed from V and 4 bases from J, the gap between germline ends came to 17 bases. Germline V lookup: CDR1 MNHEY, CDR2 SVGEGT. The CDR3 has 14 amino acids. CDR3 in DNA: TGTGCCAGCACTGGACAAGGGGGGGCGTACGAGCAGTACTTC. Translated, it gives CASTGQGGAYEQYF.

This rearrangement joins TRBV4-2 to TRBJ1-6; D not certain. Trimming took off 5 bases at V and 9 bases at J, with 11 bases between the two ends. This CDR3 region has 13 residues. CDR1 and CDR2 (germline): LGHNA, YNFKEQ. This CDR3 is CASSNGGGSPLHF. CDR3 bases: TGTGCCAGCAGCAACGGAGGAGGTTCACCCCTCCACTTT.

The chain carries TRBV9 and TRBJ2-1; 9 nucleotides match TRBD2. Germline trimming cut 0 bases from V and 7 bases from J; bases unmatched to any gene: 8. The CDR3 is made up of 16 amino acids. Germline V gives CDR1 SGDLS, CDR2 YYNGEE. The CDR3 bases are TGTGCCAGCAGCGTAGGTGCGGGAGGGCCGGGTAATGAGCAGTTCTTC. It is translated as CASSVGAGGPGNEQFF.

The chain is built from TRBV6-2 or TRBV6-3 and TRBJ2-3; D tentatively fits TRBD1 or TRBD2 (5 bases each). The germline V gene encodes CDR1 MNHEY and CDR2 SVGEGT. Trimming stripped 5 bases from V and 6 bases from J, with 15 bases between. The CDR3 is 14 amino acids. CDR3 in DNA: TGTGCCAGCAGTCCCCGGGGCCTAATCGATACGCAGTATTTT. Its protein product is CASSPRGLIDTQYF.

This clonotype was counted ten times or more. The rearrangement joins TRBV30 to TRBJ2-7, with a possible D match to TRBD2 (6 bases). Germline-derived CDR1 and CDR2 are GTSNPN and SVGIG (reference sequence). The CDR3 is 13 amino acids. V lost 8 bases and J 9 bases, leaving 23 bases between the germline ends. CDR3 protein: CALELGGTTRQYF. Here the CDR3 DNA reads TGTGCCCTGGAACTCGGGGGAACCACCCGGCAGTACTTC. The whole variable domain, remainder taken from reference TRBV30 and TRBJ2-7, is SQTIHQWPATLVQPVGSPLSLECTVEGTSNPNLYWYRQAAGRGLQLLFYSVGIGQISSEVPQNLSASRPQDRQFILSSKKLLLSDSGFYLCALELGGTTRQYFGPGTRLTVT.

This chain connects TRBV6-2 or TRBV6-3 to TRBJ1-4, with D unclear. There are 15 residues in the CDR3. CDR1 MNHEY and CDR2 SVGEGT come from the germline V gene. Trimming cost V 8 bases and J 8 bases, with 21 bases left between them. CDR3 sequence reads: CASGEKDVMSEKLFF. The CDR3, as DNA: TGTGCCAGCGGCGAAAAGGACGTCATGAGCGAAAAACTGTTTTTT.

This clonotype was seen only a few times. This chain joins TRBV7-2 and TRBJ2-7; 7 positions agree with TRBD2. With V trimmed by 1 base and J by 6 bases, 6 bases remained unmatched. This CDR3 spans 14 amino acids. CDR1 and CDR2 (germline): SGHTA, FQGNSA. The DNA for the CDR3 is TGTGCCAGCAGCTTAGGGGGCGGGGGTCTCGAGCAGTACTTC. It codes for CASSLGGGGLEQYF.

The chain employs TRBV7-9 and TRBJ2-3; no definite D call. The CDR3 extends over 14 amino acids. From germline, CDR1 is SEHNR and CDR2 FQNEAQ (reference sequence). V lost 5 bases, J lost 5 bases, and 14 bases lay in between. The CDR3 loop is CASSPIKVGDTQYF. The CDR3 DNA sequence: TGTGCCAGCAGCCCCATTAAAGTCGGAGATACGCAGTATTTT. Full variable domain (remainder filled in from reference TRBV7-9 and TRBJ2-3): DTGVSQNPRHKITKRGQNVTFRCDPISEHNRLYWYRQTLGQGPEFLTYFQNEAQLEKSRLLSDRFSAERPKGSFSTLEIQRTEQGDSAMYLCASSPIKVGDTQYFGPGTRLTVL.

The V gene is TRBV4-3, the J gene TRBJ1-6, with 8 bases fitting TRBD1. This CDR3 is 15 amino acids long. V lost 0 bases and J lost 10; bases outside the gene matches: 5. The germline V gene has CDR1 LGHNA and CDR2 YSLEER. CDR3: CASSQDRGPLSPLHF. The CDR3 region has the DNA TGCGCCAGCAGCCAAGACAGGGGGCCCCTCTCACCCCTCCACTTT.

The rearrangement joins TRBV28 to TRBJ2-5; D is unclear. This CDR3 contains 14 residues. Germline CDR1 reads MDHEN; CDR2 reads SYDVKM. Trimming removed 5 bases at V and 11 bases at J, with 21 bases between. The CDR3 DNA reads TGTGCCAGCAGTCCCCTGTTGGGCGGTAATGAGCAGTACTTC. Protein: CASSPLLGGNEQYF.

The gene calls are TRBV7-2 and TRBJ2-1, with 8 nucleotides matching TRBD2. Per the germline V gene, CDR1 is SGHTA and CDR2 is FQGNSA. V dropped 2 bases and J dropped 4; count of bases not matched to a gene: 4. This CDR3 contains 15 residues. The CDR3 spells CASSLKAGVYNEQFF. CDR3 bases: TGTGCCAGCAGCTTAAAAGCGGGGGTTTACAATGAGCAGTTCTTC.

This clonotype appeared a few times. The chain couples TRBV4-2 to TRBJ2-7; 8 positions agree with TRBD1. This CDR3 spans 16 amino acids. J was trimmed by 6 bases and V by 0 bases; bases with no gene match: 10. Germline-derived CDR1 and CDR2 are LGHNA and YNFKEQ. CDR3 residues: CASSQDQTGELGEQYF. The CDR3 DNA sequence: TGTGCCAGCAGCCAAGATCAGACAGGGGAATTGGGCGAGCAGTACTTC.

This rearrangement joins TRBV12-5 to TRBJ2-5; D might be TRBD1 (6 bases). This CDR3 region has 14 residues. Trimming stripped 6 bases from V and 1 base from J, with 12 bases between. CDR1 and CDR2 from the germline V gene are LGHNT and FRNRAP. CDR3 sequence reads: CASGAQGFQETQYF. CDR3 nucleotides: TGTGCTAGTGGCGCACAGGGATTCCAAGAGACCCAGTACTTC.

The chain uses TRBV7-2 and TRBJ2-5; maybe TRBD2 (6 bases). Trimming left V 4 bases short and J 5 bases short, with 20 bases between. This CDR3 is built from 16 residues. CDR1 is SGHTA, CDR2 FQGNSA, per germline. The CDR3 DNA is TGTGCCAGCAGCTGGGATGGGGGAGGAGGGTTGGAGACCCAGTACTTC. Protein sequence: CASSWDGGGGLETQYF.

The J gene is TRBJ2-6, the V gene TRBV7-8; perhaps TRBD1 as D (5 bases). CDR1 and CDR2 from the germline V gene are SGHVS and FQNEAQ. The CDR3 is made up of 19 amino acids. Between the trimmed V and J ends, which lost 6 bases and 1 base, there was a span of 22 bases. DNA of the CDR3: TGTGCCAGCAGTTTATTGGGGCCCAACGTACTTTCTGGGGCCAACGTCCTGACTTTC. Protein sequence: CASSLLGPNVLSGANVLTF.

The chain has TRBV7-9 and TRBJ2-2, with D unresolved. V lost 2 bases and J lost 5, with 21 bases in between. This CDR3 is built from 18 residues. CDR1 is SEHNR and CDR2 is FQNEAQ in the germline V gene (reference sequence). The chain's CDR3 is CASSLIGHASRRTGELFF. CDR3 DNA: TGTGCCAGCAGCTTAATAGGTCACGCCTCCCGTAGGACCGGGGAGCTGTTTTTT.